This TCR beta chain was recovered during a study of blood T cell repertoires in COVID-19. Measured with immunoSEQ multiplex PCR; TCRdb has only the in-frame clones, and not every one. Of tens of thousands of clones in the sample, around 70% are singletons; the top ten hold 4% to 5%. CDR3 size: 19 residues. Followed over time, Seattle patients had been enrolled while infection was active. This receptor was obtained from a woman in her 70s with COVID-19, enrolled during active disease. The sample was peripheral blood. The J gene is TRBJ1-6, the V gene TRBV21-1; the listed D gene, TRBD1, was not tested against the DNA. TRBV21-1 is annotated as a pseudogene. CDR3 residues: CASIKNVLLRTGDNSPLHF. Written as DNA, the CDR3 is TGTGCCAGCATCAAAAACGTACTCTTGAGGACAGGGGACAATTCACCCCTCCACTTT.